This record looks at one TCR beta chain sequence and its context. The antigen remains unidentified. The germline gene is not matched at one end of the junction; a read error may be the cause. In making TCR beta libraries, quantitative 5'-RACE with molecular barcodes was used. TCRdb analysed the 5' RACE reads with MiXCR anew, one entry per CDR3 protein. The profile shows roughly 700,000 distinct CDR3 sequences, around 20% of them singletons. This entry is derived from a study of CD8 T cells in ankylosing spondylitis. Broader study findings: Ankylosing spondylitis blood appeared to be characterized by a TCR beta motif of under ten highly homologous variants. Previous work reported some of these motif variants in the synovial fluid and blood of reactive arthritis. Relatively rare in peripheral blood, disease-linked clones were also CD8+.

CDR3 length equals 13 residues. Germline loops: CDR1 SEHNR, CDR2 FQNEAQ (reference sequence). Sequenced material: blood, either unsorted or a sorted T cell fraction (not recorded which). V usage is TRBV7-9 and J usage is TRBJ1-2; 8 bases are a match to TRBD1. The TCR originated in a male donor with ankylosing spondylitis. The CDR3 region is CASSIAPGQDYTF. The DNA for the CDR3 is TGTGCCAGCAGCATAGCTCCGGGACAGGACTACACCTTC.